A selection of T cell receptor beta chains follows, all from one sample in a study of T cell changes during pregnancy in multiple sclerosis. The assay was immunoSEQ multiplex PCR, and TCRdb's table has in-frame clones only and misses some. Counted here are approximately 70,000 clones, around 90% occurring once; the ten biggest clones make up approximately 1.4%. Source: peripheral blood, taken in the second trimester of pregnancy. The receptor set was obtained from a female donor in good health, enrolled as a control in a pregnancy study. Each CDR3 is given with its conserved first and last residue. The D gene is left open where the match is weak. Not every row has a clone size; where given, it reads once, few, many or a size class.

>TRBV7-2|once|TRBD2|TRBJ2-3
CASSFSSGGGDTQYF
TGTGCCAGCAGCTTTTCTAGCGGGGGGGGCGATACGCAGTATTTT
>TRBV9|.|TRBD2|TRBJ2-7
CASSVGTVAGEQYF
TGTGCCAGCAGCGTTGGGACTGTAGCGGGAGAGCAGTACTTC
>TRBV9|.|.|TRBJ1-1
CASSSDSLTEAFF
TGTGCCAGCAGCTCGGACAGCCTCACTGAAGCTTTCTTT
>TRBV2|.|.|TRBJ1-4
CASRQALNEKLFF
TGTGCCAGCAGGCAGGCCCTTAATGAAAAACTGTTTTTT
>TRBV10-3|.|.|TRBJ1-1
CASGPLGTEAFF
TGTGCCTCAGGCCCTCTGGGCACTGAAGCTTTCTTT
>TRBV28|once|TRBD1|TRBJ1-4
CASSFQAGGLEKLFF
TGTGCCAGCAGTTTTCAGGCAGGGGGGCTTGAAAAACTGTTTTTT
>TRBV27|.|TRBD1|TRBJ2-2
CATAPGTGTGELFF
TGTGCCACCGCTCCCGGGACAGGGACCGGGGAGCTGTTTTTT
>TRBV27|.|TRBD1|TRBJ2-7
CASSPRQGLMYF
TGTGCCAGCAGTCCAAGACAGGGATTGATGTACTTC
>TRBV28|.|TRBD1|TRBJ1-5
CASSLWRTGGGQPQHF
TGTGCCAGCAGTTTATGGCGGACAGGGGGCGGTCAGCCCCAGCATTTT
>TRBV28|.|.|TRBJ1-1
CASSLGGEVNTEAFF
TGTGCCAGCAGTTTAGGCGGGGAAGTGAACACTGAAGCTTTCTTT
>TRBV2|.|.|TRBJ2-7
CASSEVAGGEQYF
TGTGCCAGCAGTGAAGTGGCAGGCGGGGAGCAGTACTTC
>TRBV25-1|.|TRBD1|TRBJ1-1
CASRGQGHTEAFF
TGTGCCAGCAGAGGACAGGGGCACACTGAAGCTTTCTTT
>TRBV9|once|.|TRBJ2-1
CASSVGRRTYNEQFF
TGTGCCAGCAGCGTAGGGCGGAGAACCTACAATGAGCAGTTCTTC
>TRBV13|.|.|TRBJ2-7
CASSLGYPSYEQYF
TGTGCCAGCAGCTTAGGCTATCCCTCCTACGAGCAGTACTTC
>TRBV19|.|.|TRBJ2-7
CASSPLRQGAYEQYF
TGTGCCAGTAGTCCGCTTCGGCAGGGTGCCTACGAGCAGTACTTC
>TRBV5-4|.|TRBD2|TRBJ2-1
CASRLAGGPLSQFF
TGTGCCAGCAGACTAGCGGGAGGGCCATTGTCGCAGTTCTTC
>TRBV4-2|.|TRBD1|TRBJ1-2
CASGQEDRGRGYGYTF
TGTGCCAGCGGCCAAGAGGACAGGGGGCGCGGGTATGGCTACACCTTC
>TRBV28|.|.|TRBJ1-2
CASSFTANYGYTF
TGTGCCAGCAGTTTCACAGCTAACTATGGCTACACCTTC
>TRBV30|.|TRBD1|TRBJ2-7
CAWSGGLRTGKFEQYF
TGTGCCTGGAGTGGGGGGTTAAGGACAGGCAAGTTCGAGCAGTACTTC
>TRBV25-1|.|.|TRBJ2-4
CASSESGPTRIRIQYF
TGTGCCAGCAGTGAATCCGGTCCGACTAGGATTAGGATTCAGTACTTC
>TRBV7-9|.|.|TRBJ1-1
CASSPPGGSGYTEAFF
TGTGCCAGCAGCCCACCAGGCGGGAGTGGTTACACTGAAGCTTTCTTT
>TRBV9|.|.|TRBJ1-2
CASSVYAGDYGYTF
TGTGCCAGCAGCGTATACGCAGGGGACTATGGCTACACCTTC
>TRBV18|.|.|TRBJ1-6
CASSAQASSYNSPLHF
TGTGCCAGCTCGGCGCAGGCGAGCTCCTATAATTCACCCCTCCACTTT
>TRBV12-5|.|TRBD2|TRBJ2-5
CASGLWLAGETQYF
TGTGCTAGTGGTTTGTGGCTAGCGGGTGAGACCCAGTACTTC
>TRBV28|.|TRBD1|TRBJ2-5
CASSPSPGQEETQYF
TGTGCCAGCAGTCCTTCCCCGGGACAGGAAGAGACCCAGTACTTC
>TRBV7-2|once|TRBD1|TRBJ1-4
CASSPPGGRYEKLFF
TGTGCCAGCAGCCCCCCAGGGGGTCGTTATGAAAAACTGTTTTTT
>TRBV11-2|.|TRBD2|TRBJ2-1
CASSSRLAGYNEQFF
TGTGCCAGCAGCTCGCGACTAGCGGGGTACAATGAGCAGTTCTTC
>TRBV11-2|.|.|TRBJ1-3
CASSLGGTGNTIYF
TGTGCCAGCAGCTTAGGGGGGACAGGAAACACCATATATTTT
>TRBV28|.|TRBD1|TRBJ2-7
CASSLLGTASPPYEQYF
TGTGCCAGCAGCCTTCTCGGGACAGCCTCTCCCCCCTACGAGCAGTACTTC
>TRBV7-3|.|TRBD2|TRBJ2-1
CASSLLSGSYNEQFF
TGTGCCAGCAGCTTACTGAGCGGGAGCTACAATGAGCAGTTCTTC
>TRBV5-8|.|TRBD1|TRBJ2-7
CASSLTGGEQYF
TGTGCCAGCAGCCTGACAGGGGGTGAGCAGTACTTC
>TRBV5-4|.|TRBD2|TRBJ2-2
CASSGLAGLTGELFF
TGTGCCAGCAGCGGACTAGCGGGACTGACCGGGGAGCTGTTTTTT
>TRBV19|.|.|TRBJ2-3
CASSKRADTQYF
TGTGCCAGTAGTAAGCGGGCAGATACGCAGTATTTT
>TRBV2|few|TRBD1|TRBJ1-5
CASKTTGGGNQPQHF
TGTGCCAGCAAGACGACAGGGGGTGGTAATCAGCCCCAGCATTTT
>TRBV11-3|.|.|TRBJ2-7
CASSSRVLYEQYF
TGTGCCAGCAGCTCCCGGGTCCTCTACGAGCAGTACTTC
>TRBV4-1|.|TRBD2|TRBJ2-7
CASSPILAGTYEQYF
TGCGCCAGCAGCCCCATACTAGCGGGAACCTACGAGCAGTACTTC
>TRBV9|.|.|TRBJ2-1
CASSQGSGVYEQFF
TGTGCCAGCAGCCAGGGTAGCGGAGTCTATGAGCAGTTCTTC